This T cell receptor beta chain was recorded in a study of technical replicates of blood from a few donors. TCRdb's table, derived via immunoSEQ multiplex PCR, lists solely in-frame clones and lacks some. The table includes 55,000 to 80,000 clones, approximately 90% detected once. Deletions cut 2 bases from V and 1 base from J, with 11 bases between. The CDR3 has 15 amino acids. Germline V gene data show CDR1 as LGHNA and CDR2 as YNFKEQ. The sample comprised T cells isolated from PBMCs. V gene TRBV4-2 combines with J gene TRBJ2-5, with a possible D match to TRBD2 (5 bases). This TCR was sampled from a human donor in good health. The CDR3 coding sequence is TGTGCCAGCAGCCAATTGGGCACTAGCCAAGAGACCCAGTACTTC. This gives the protein CASSQLGTSQETQYF.